This T cell receptor beta chain was identified during a study of control samples from healthy donors and cancer patients. The germline CDR1 and CDR2 sequences are SGDLS and YYNGEE. The CDR3 consists of 12 residues. Trimming took 7 bases from V and 0 from J, leaving 7 bases between them. Sequencing used immunoSEQ multiplex PCR; TCRdb keeps in-frame clones, though not all of them. The table has about 160,000 clones, around 95% seen once; the top ten hold around 8%. The chain carries TRBV9 and TRBJ1-1, with D possibly being TRBD1 (5 bases). Sequences were obtained from blood. The clonotype comes from a woman in her thirties or forties in good health. CDR3 residues: CASRGMNTEAFF. CDR3 nucleotide sequence: TGTGCCAGCCGGGGCATGAACACTGAAGCTTTCTTT.